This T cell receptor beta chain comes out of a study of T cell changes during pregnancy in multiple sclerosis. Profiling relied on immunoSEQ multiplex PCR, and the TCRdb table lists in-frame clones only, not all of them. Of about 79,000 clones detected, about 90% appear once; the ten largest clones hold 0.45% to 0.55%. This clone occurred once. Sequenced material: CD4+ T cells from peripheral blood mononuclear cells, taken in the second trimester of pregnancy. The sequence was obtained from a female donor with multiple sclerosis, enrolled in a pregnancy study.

Here the CDR3 reads CASSLSGTTDTQYF. The CDR3 DNA is TGTGCCAGCAGCTTATCGGGTACCACAGATACGCAGTATTTT. This chain uses TRBV7-8 with TRBJ2-3; D gene uncertain. The V end was cut by 2 bases, the J end by 2 bases, with 8 bases between. Germline V gene lookup returns CDR1 SGHVS and CDR2 FQNEAQ. CDR3 length: 14 residues.